This T cell receptor beta chain was documented in a study of T cells in Graves' hyperthyroidism and ophthalmopathy. Looked up from germline, CDR1 is GTSNPN and CDR2 is SVGIG (reference sequence). The CDR3 consists of 13 residues. TCR beta CDR3 regions were amplified from RNA. First-round RT-PCR with HTBI primers amplified the TCR CDR3 region. TCRdb reprocessed the multiplex PCR reads via MiXCR and lists one record per CDR3 protein. Of approximately 400,000 distinct CDR3 sequences in the sample, around 14% were seen once. General observations from the study: Ophthalmopathy was separated from stable hyperthyroidism by a 13 V-J model. The model foresaw ophthalmopathy a median roughly 6 months prior to onset.

No progression to ophthalmopathy during 18 months of follow-up defined stable disease. Patients showing uncontrolled infection, other autoimmune disease, pregnancy or lactation were ineligible. This clonotype was detected many times. The antigen is not known. The rearrangement links TRBV30 to TRBJ1-1; a possible D gene is TRBD1 (5 bases). The specimen was blood. This TCR was recovered from a woman aged 25 to 39 with Graves' hyperthyroidism. The CDR3 DNA sequence: TGTGCTTCGACAGCGGATGTGAACACTGAAGCTTTCTTT. It codes for CASTADVNTEAFF.